The T cell receptor (beta chain) under discussion was sequenced for a study of T cell clonality in common variable immunodeficiency. Study findings and constraints: Fewer deletions and N-nucleotide insertions were reportedly seen in common variable immunodeficiency TCR beta sequences. CVID subjects showed higher TCRbeta clonality than healthy controls. Fewer TCRbeta clones were shared among CVID subjects than controls.

The CDR3 totals 16 residues. The V gene's germline CDR1 is KGHSH and CDR2 LQKENI. Trimming left V 2 bases short and J 4 bases short, with 17 bases between. This clone has ten or more counts. Antigen specificity is unknown. The read comes to an end 3 residues before the CDR3 does, leaving the germline J gene to fill in the end. The protocol was immunoSEQ multiplex PCR, while the TCRdb copy is restricted to in-frame clones and leaves out a portion. The data show some 45,000 clones, with none appearing a single time. Each donor provided about 4.5 to 9 ml of heparinized whole blood. The TCR comes from a person aged 18 to 70 in good health. Sequenced: peripheral blood mononuclear cells. The J gene is TRBJ1-2, the V gene TRBV18; D perhaps matches TRBD1 (5 bases). CDR3 amino acids: CASSPSGGGHRYGYTF. The sequenced CDR3 bases are TGTGCCAGCTCACCATCGGGCGGGGGTCACCGCTATGGC.